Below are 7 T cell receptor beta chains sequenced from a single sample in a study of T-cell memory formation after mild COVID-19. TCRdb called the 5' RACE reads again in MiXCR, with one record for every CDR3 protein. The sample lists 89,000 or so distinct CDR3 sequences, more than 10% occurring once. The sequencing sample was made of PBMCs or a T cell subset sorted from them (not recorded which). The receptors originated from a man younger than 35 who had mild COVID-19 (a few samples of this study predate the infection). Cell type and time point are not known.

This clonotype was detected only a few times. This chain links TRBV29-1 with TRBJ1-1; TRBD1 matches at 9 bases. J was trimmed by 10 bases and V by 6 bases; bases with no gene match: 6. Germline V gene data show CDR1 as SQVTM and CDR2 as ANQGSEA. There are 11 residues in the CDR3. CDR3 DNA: TGCAGCGTAAAACCGGGACAGGGAGCTTTCTTT. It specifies CSVKPGQGAFF.

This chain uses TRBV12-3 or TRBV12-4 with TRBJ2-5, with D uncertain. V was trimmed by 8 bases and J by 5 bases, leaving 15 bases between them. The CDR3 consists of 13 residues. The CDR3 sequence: CASSPEHGETQYF. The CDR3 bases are TGTGCCAGCTCCCCGGAACATGGGGAGACCCAGTACTTC.

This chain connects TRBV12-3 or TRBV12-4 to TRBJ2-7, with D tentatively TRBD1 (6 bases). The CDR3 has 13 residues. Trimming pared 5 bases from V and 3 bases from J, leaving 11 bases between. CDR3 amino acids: CASSRGQIYEQYF. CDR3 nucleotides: TGTGCCAGCAGTCGAGGACAGATCTACGAGCAGTACTTC.

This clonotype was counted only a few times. CDR3 nucleotide sequence: TGCGCCAGCAGCCAAGATCCGAGCGGGGGGGCACGTGAGACCCAGTACTTC. Residues: CASSQDPSGGARETQYF. The rearrangement joins TRBV4-1 to TRBJ2-5; TRBD2 matches 10 bases. The trim removed 0 bases at V and 5 bases at J, leaving 9 bases unmatched. Germline CDR1 is MGHRA and CDR2 is YSYEKL. CDR3 size: 17 residues.

CDR3 bases: TGCGCCAGCAGCCAAGTCGGCCTTGGGGCTTTCTTT. Protein sequence: CASSQVGLGAFF. This chain uses TRBV4-1 with TRBJ1-1; no clear D gene. The V gene's germline CDR1 is MGHRA and CDR2 YSYEKL. The length of the CDR3 is 12 residues. The V end lost 1 base, the J end lost 11 bases, and 11 bases lay between the germline ends.

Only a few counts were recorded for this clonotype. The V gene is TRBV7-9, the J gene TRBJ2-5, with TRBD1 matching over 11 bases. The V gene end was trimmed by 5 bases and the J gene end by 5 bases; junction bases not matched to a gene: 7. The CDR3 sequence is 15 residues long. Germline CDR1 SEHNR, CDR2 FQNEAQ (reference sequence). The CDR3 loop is CASSPSDRGRETQYF. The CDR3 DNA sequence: TGTGCCAGCAGCCCCTCGGACAGGGGGCGTGAGACCCAGTACTTC.

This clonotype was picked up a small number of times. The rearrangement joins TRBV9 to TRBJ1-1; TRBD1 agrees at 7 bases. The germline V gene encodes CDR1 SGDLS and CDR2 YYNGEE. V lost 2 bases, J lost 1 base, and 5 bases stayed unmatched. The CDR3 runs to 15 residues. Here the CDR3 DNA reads TGTGCCAGCAGCGTGAGAGGACAGGAGAACACTGAAGCTTTCTTT. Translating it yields CASSVRGQENTEAFF.